This T cell receptor beta chain came from a study of OX40 agonist ivuxolimab in advanced cancers. Study overall: One hepatocellular carcinoma and a couple of cutaneous melanoma patients partially responded.

As for this clone: Its antigen remains unidentified.

Germline loops: CDR1 KGHSH, CDR2 LQKENI. Trimming stripped 6 bases from V and 6 bases from J, with 9 bases between. There are 12 residues in the CDR3. On cycle 4 day 1 and cycle 7 day 1, as well as at baseline, blood was sampled. The study, taken as a whole, reports: CD8+ T cells (on average) carried more expanded clones than CD4+ T cells. Doses of 0.1 to 3.0 mg/kg were accompanied by clonal expansion of CD4+ and CD8+ blood T cells by week 6.

Clones were sequenced by immunoSEQ multiplex PCR, and TCRdb holds only the in-frame ones, with some missing. Of around 100,000 clones in the sample, about 88% were seen once. The source was CD4+ or CD8+ T cells sorted from blood, collected in a trial of the OX40 agonist ivuxolimab. The chain is built from TRBV18 and TRBJ2-1; the D is unclear. This TCR derives from an adult with an advanced solid tumor such as melanoma, head and neck, liver or kidney cancer. Here the CDR3 reads CASSLSGNEQFF. The CDR3 coding sequence is TGTGCCAGCTCCCTTTCAGGCAATGAGCAGTTCTTC. The variable domain in full, with the rest retrieved from reference TRBV18 and TRBJ2-1, is NAGVMQNPRHLVRRRGQEARLRCSPMKGHSHVYWYRQLPEEGLKFMVYLQKENIIDESGMPKERFSAEFPKEGPSILRIQQVVRGDSAAYFCASSLSGNEQFFGPGTRLTVL.